The TCR beta chain described here comes from a study of cytomegalovirus exposure and HLA in healthy donors. Overall study: Earlier work reported approximately 100 million unique TCR beta sequences from some 180 million T cells. Study observations and caveats: The authors later found most CMV-associated TCR beta chains appeared HLA-restricted. A further, later analysis showed that HLA-associated TCR beta chains (compared with equally common others) were more clonally expanded. There were some V segments, including TRBV6-2 and TRBV6-3, excluded as indistinguishable.

The study ran its PCR with 60 Vbeta and 13 Jbeta primers. The assay was immunoSEQ multiplex PCR, and TCRdb's table has in-frame clones only and misses some. The sample shows 59,000 or so clones, about 77% of them seen only once. About this clone itself: Its matching antigen is unknown.

CDR1 and CDR2 from the germline V gene are MDHEN and SYDVKM. Trimming left V 5 bases short and J 6 bases short, with 16 bases between. CDR3 length: 15 residues. The chain has TRBV28 and TRBJ1-4; maybe TRBD1 (5 bases). The sample taken for sequencing was PBMCs. The sequence came from a young man in good health and CMV-seropositive. CDR3: CASSSGRQGDEKLFF. The CDR3, as DNA: TGTGCCAGCAGTAGTGGGCGGCAGGGTGATGAAAAACTGTTTTTT.